The T cell receptor beta chain under discussion was sequenced for a study of blood T cell repertoires in COVID-19 (dated by TCRdb to about 2020). Context from the whole study: Collaborator samples came from the United States, Italy and Spain and covered acute and convalescent phases of COVID-19. Subjects who had been exposed to COVID-19, were actively infected with it, or had recovered from it provided the deeply sampled blood TCRbeta repertoires that made up the dataset. Where HLA class I and class II types were available, the types were taken from metadata supplied by the sample provider, not from assay-based typing. The prospective study material was composed of cDNA or gDNA derived from T cells, B-cell-depleted T cells, or PBMCs. The sample metadata nearly always contained a de-identified subject ID, COVID-19 status, age in years and sex. Samples were obtained from the ongoing ImmuneRACE study (first 160 participants) and from some 1,300 subjects provided by 6 global collaborators. The repertoires were released in a freely available public database meant as a resource for research on the immune response to SARS-CoV-2.

TCRbeta CDR3 regions were amplified from genomic DNA by means of the immunoSEQ Assay, a bias-controlled multiplex PCR. As for the original processing: Nucleated cell counts per sample were estimated from amplification of reference gene primers within the assay. Sequence reads were collapsed and filtered to measure the absolute abundance of every unique TCRbeta CDR3 rearrangement. Productive Simpson clonality was computed per sample as the square root of Simpson's diversity index over productive rearrangements. TCRdb carries this immuneACCESS record with in-frame sequences only. Its versions omit some clonotypes, under half of them owing to an unresolved V gene in the studies checked, with the rest unexplained. Clonal size and the V and J genes are those of that table, whereas D and trimming came from the DNA. Across this sample there are roughly 40,000 clones, with around 82% seen only once. In total, the top ten clones hold 30% to 35% of the sample.

Paper-wide results and their limitations: The amount of clinical and demographic metadata varied by source and participant and was provided uncurated.

The germline V gene (reference sequence) provides CDR1 SGHKS and CDR2 YYEKEE. Here V drops 4 bases and J drops 8 bases, and the junction holds 9 bases not matched to any gene. The CDR3, from cysteine to phenylalanine, totals 15 residues. The kept DNA is CDR3 alone, 45 bases in frame from the first base. Whole blood was collected in K2EDTA tubes by collaborating institutions according to the institutions' own protocols. For TCRbeta analysis, collaborator samples were shipped as frozen whole blood, as isolated PBMCs, or as DNA extracted from either sample type. A note on this clone: It lacks a known antigen. Base qualities were left out, and no much larger clone turns up one base away.

Recombination linked TRBV5-5 to TRBJ1-4; TRBD1 aligns with 9 central bases. The material sequenced was peripheral blood. This sequence was found in a woman older than 75 with acute or convalescent COVID-19. At the DNA level, the sequence is TGTGCCAGCAGCGCCATCGGGACAGGGAGAGAAAAACTGTTTTTT. It encodes CASSAIGTGREKLFF.